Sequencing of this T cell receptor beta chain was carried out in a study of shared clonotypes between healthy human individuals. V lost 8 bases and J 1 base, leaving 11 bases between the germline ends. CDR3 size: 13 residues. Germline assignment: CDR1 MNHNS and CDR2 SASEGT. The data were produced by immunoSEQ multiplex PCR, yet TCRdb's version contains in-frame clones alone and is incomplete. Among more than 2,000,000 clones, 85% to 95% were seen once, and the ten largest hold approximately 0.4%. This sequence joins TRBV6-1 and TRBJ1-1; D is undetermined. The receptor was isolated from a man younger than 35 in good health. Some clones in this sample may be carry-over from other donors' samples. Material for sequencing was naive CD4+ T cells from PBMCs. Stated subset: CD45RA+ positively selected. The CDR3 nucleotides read TGTGCCAGCTTTCAGAATCCGAACACTGAAGCTTTCTTT. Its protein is CASFQNPNTEAFF.